This T cell receptor (beta chain) was sequenced for a study of Graves' ophthalmopathy and Graves' hyperthyroidism. General observations from the study: Its predictions of ophthalmopathy progression gave the model 60% to 71% sensitivity and approximately 72% specificity.

At least ten counts were recorded for this clonotype. Antigen specificity is unknown. Amplified material comprised TCR beta CDR3 regions derived from RNA transcripts. The first-round RT-PCR employed HTBI primers together with the Qiagen OneStep RT-PCR kit. A multiplex PCR was then performed as the second round. TCRdb analysed the multiplex PCR reads with MiXCR anew, one entry per CDR3 protein. The table records approximately 160,000 distinct CDR3 sequences, 37% of them present only once. The CDR3 is made up of 12 amino acids. V lost 6 bases to trimming and J lost 7 bases, with 12 bases between them. Germline CDR1 reads MNHNS; CDR2 reads SASEGT.

This receptor was taken from a woman aged 35 to 49 with Graves' ophthalmopathy. The sample comprised peripheral blood. The rearrangement links TRBV6-1 to TRBJ2-5, with D unresolved. The CDR3 reads CASRGSSGTQYF. DNA of the CDR3: TGTGCCAGCAGGGGATCTTCGGGGACCCAGTACTTC.